The 5 T cell receptor beta chains below all came from one sample that was sequenced in a study of shared clonotypes between healthy human individuals. Repertoires were generated with immunoSEQ multiplex PCR, while TCRdb's copy carries only in-frame clones and drops some. This table has approximately 2,000,000 clones, 80% to 95% appearing once. The specimen was naive CD4+ T cells from PBMCs. Subset defined: CD45RA+ positively selected. The source is a man between 18 and 35 years old in good health. Some clones in this sample may be carry-over from other donors' samples.

With regard to this clone: The same CDR3 also results from other DNA sequences found in this sample. The rearrangement uses TRBV29-1 and TRBJ2-1; 7 nucleotides line up with TRBD2. J gave up 4 bases and V 6 bases, and 3 bases lay outside the gene matches. The CDR3 has 12 residues. Germline V gene sequence: CDR1 SQVTM, CDR2 ANQGSEA. The CDR3 sequence: CSVASGYNEQFF. CDR3 nucleotides: TGCAGCGTGGCTAGCGGTTACAATGAGCAGTTCTTC.

The chain joins TRBV29-1 to TRBJ2-5, with no clear D. Germline V lookup: CDR1 SQVTM, CDR2 ANQGSEA. The germline V and J ends were trimmed by 5 bases and 1 base, with 8 bases remaining between them. The CDR3 has 12 amino acids. The CDR3 DNA is TGCAGCGTTTTGGCAGGCCAAGAGACCCAGTACTTC. Translated, it gives CSVLAGQETQYF.

The J gene is TRBJ2-7, the V gene TRBV5-1; TRBD2 aligns across 10 bases. Germline V gives CDR1 SGHRS, CDR2 YFSETQ. V gave up 6 bases and J gave up 6 bases; unmatched junction bases: 9. The CDR3 consists of 14 residues. The CDR3 spells CASKLLAGFGEQYF. In DNA, the CDR3 is TGCGCCAGCAAATTACTAGCGGGATTCGGCGAGCAGTACTTC.

The chain carries TRBV18 and TRBJ2-2; possible D gene TRBD1, 5 bases. The V and J ends lost 4 bases and 6 bases respectively, with 15 bases between them. This CDR3 spans 15 amino acids. CDR1 KGHSH and CDR2 LQKENI come from the germline V gene. The CDR3 nucleotides are TGTGCCAGCTCACAGACAGCCGAGGTGGCCGGGGAGCTGTTTTTT. Translated: CASSQTAEVAGELFF.

The CDR3 protein is CASSQGTGYDYGYTF. The CDR3 DNA is TGCGCCAGCAGCCAAGGGACAGGTTATGACTATGGCTACACCTTC. The chain combines TRBV4-1 with TRBJ1-2; TRBD1 aligns across 7 bases. Germline CDR1 reads MGHRA; CDR2 reads YSYEKL. This CDR3 comprises 15 residues. Losses at the gene ends were 1 base for V and 3 bases for J; bases not matched to a gene: 5.